Below, one T cell receptor (beta chain) is given with its context. Its antigen is currently unknown. The data were obtained in a study of cytomegalovirus exposure and HLA in healthy donors. Study overall: It was reported in a later analysis that the roughly 120 validation repertoires used the same platform as the 650 to 800 first-cohort repertoires. Findings and limits, study-wide: Through in vitro validation, a few CMV-associated chains were shown to be specific for CMV antigens. Clusters of TCRs from the first cohort tended to co-occur in the approximately 120 validation repertoires (as a later analysis found).

Sequenced by immunoSEQ multiplex PCR; TCRdb stores in-frame clones only, minus some. This table holds roughly 200,000 clones, 81% found once. The validation cohort, a group of around 130 subjects, included the donors and was separate from the roughly 620-subject first cohort. The ends lost 0 bases at V and 3 bases at J; junction bases unmatched: 3. The CDR3 extends over 15 amino acids. Per germline, CDR1 SGHTA and CDR2 FQGTGA. Source material: PBMCs. V usage is TRBV7-3 and J usage is TRBJ2-3; 7 nucleotides match TRBD2. The TCR comes from a woman in her twenties or thirties in good health and CMV-seronegative. CDR3 sequence reads: CASSLTGGGTDTQYF. In DNA form, the CDR3 reads TGTGCCAGCAGCTTAACGGGCGGGGGTACAGATACGCAGTATTTT.